This entry features one T cell receptor beta chain sequence. Its target is unknown. This sequence may be a read error, since a much larger clone differs from it by one base. This record belongs to a study of Graves' ophthalmopathy and Graves' hyperthyroidism. Points from the study as a whole: The model's ophthalmopathy progression predictions had approximately 71% sensitivity and less than 85% specificity. Appearing in blood as well were most expanded thyroid clonotypes above 0.001 frequency. A model built from 13 signatures distinguished ophthalmopathy from stable hyperthyroidism with about 90% sensitivity and 81.08% specificity.

Diagnosis relied on clinical symptoms, serum thyroxine, TRAb, thyroid ultrasound and orbital computed tomography. V lost 5 bases to trimming and J lost 7 bases, with 15 bases between them. The germline V gene encodes CDR1 DFQATT and CDR2 SNEGSKA (reference sequence). The CDR3 loop spans 13 amino acids. TCR beta CDR3 regions were amplified from RNA transcripts. An opening RT-PCR round employed HTBI primers and preceded a second-round multiplex PCR. TCRdb re-called the multiplex PCR reads with MiXCR, one entry per CDR3 protein. The table has about 700,000 distinct CDR3 sequences, approximately 40% seen once.

The sequencing input was peripheral blood. This receptor was taken from an adult man with Graves' ophthalmopathy. The gene calls are TRBV20-1 and TRBJ1-5; D possibly corresponds to TRBD1 (5 bases). The CDR3 DNA sequence: TGCAGTGCTGGGGGACCGGATGGGCAGCCCCAGCATTTT. It translates to CSAGGPDGQPQHF.